These T cell receptor beta chains were read from a single sample in a study of cytomegalovirus exposure and HLA in healthy donors. Produced via immunoSEQ multiplex PCR; TCRdb's table is partial and in-frame only. The table lists approximately 150,000 clones, approximately 71% of them singletons. The sequenced material came from PBMCs. All receptors derive from a male donor in good health and CMV-seronegative. CDR3s include the opening cysteine and the closing phenylalanine or tryptophan. The D gene is left open where the match is weak. Only some rows state a clone size, as once, few, many or a class for expanded clones.

J	D	size	V	CDR3	DNA
TRBJ2-1	TRBD2	NA	TRBV18	CASSPGSGRANEQFF	TGTGCCAGCTCACCAGGGAGCGGGAGGGCTAATGAGCAGTTCTTC
TRBJ2-7	TRBD2	NA	TRBV28	CASSLLGTSRPYEQYF	TGTGCCAGCAGTTTACTCGGGACTAGCAGACCCTACGAGCAGTACTTC
TRBJ2-1	NA	NA	TRBV10-3	CATQSGSEQFF	TGTGCCACCCAGTCTGGCAGTGAGCAGTTCTTC
TRBJ1-6	NA	NA	TRBV19	CASSTTFILTGPLHF	TGTGCCAGTAGTACTACATTTATTTTAACGGGACCCCTCCACTTT
TRBJ1-2	TRBD1	NA	TRBV10-3	CAISEGQVEGYTF	TGTGCCATCAGTGAGGGACAGGTCGAAGGCTACACCTTC
TRBJ2-7	TRBD1	NA	TRBV27	CASSLTGGSYEQYF	TGTGCCAGCAGTCTGACAGGGGGGTCCTACGAGCAGTACTTC
TRBJ2-2	TRBD2	once	TRBV9	CASTLAAVTGELFF	TGTGCCAGCACCCTAGCGGCGGTTACCGGGGAGCTGTTTTTT
TRBJ2-5	NA	NA	TRBV6-1	CASGVAETQYF	TGTGCCAGCGGAGTTGCGGAGACCCAGTACTTC
TRBJ2-7	TRBD2	NA	TRBV28	CASSSSAGRVYEQYF	TGTGCCAGCAGTTCGTCTGCAGGGAGGGTTTACGAGCAGTACTTC
TRBJ2-6	TRBD2	NA	TRBV5-1	CASKLVAGSSGANVLTF	TGCGCCAGCAAGCTCGTAGCGGGAAGCTCTGGGGCCAACGTCCTGACTTTC
TRBJ1-2	NA	NA	TRBV6-5	CASSYSGQPAGYTF	TGTGCCAGCAGTTACTCTGGACAGCCAGCCGGCTACACCTTC
TRBJ2-1	TRBD2	NA	TRBV6-1	CASSLAGDYNEQFF	TGTGCCAGCAGTCTAGCGGGAGATTACAATGAGCAGTTCTTC
TRBJ1-4	NA	few	TRBV11-2	CASSLVVTNEKLFF	TGTGCCAGCAGCTTAGTCGTCACTAATGAAAAACTGTTTTTT
TRBJ2-7	TRBD1	NA	TRBV27	CASSLSGTGYHEQYF	TGTGCCAGCAGTTTATCTGGGACAGGGTACCACGAGCAGTACTTC
TRBJ2-7	NA	few	TRBV14	CASSEAFPYEQYF	TGTGCCAGCAGCGAGGCATTCCCCTACGAGCAGTACTTC
TRBJ2-4	NA	NA	TRBV5-6	CASSLEQGPNIQYF	TGTGCCAGCAGCTTGGAACAGGGACCAAACATTCAGTACTTC
TRBJ2-3	NA	NA	TRBV9	CASSASDTQYF	TGTGCCAGCAGCGCCTCAGATACGCAGTATTTT
TRBJ1-3	TRBD1	NA	TRBV28	CASSSGQDLYF	TGTGCCAGCAGTTCCGGACAGGACTTATATTTT
TRBJ1-2	TRBD1	NA	TRBV20-1	CSSGQDYGYTF	TGCAGTTCAGGACAGGACTATGGCTACACCTTC
TRBJ2-7	TRBD1	NA	TRBV5-1	CASSLEGANEQYF	TGCGCCAGCAGCTTGGAGGGGGCTAACGAGCAGTACTTC
TRBJ1-1	TRBD1	NA	TRBV6-4	CASSVDRGTEAFF	TGTGCCAGCAGTGTTGACAGGGGAACTGAAGCTTTCTTT
TRBJ2-5	NA	NA	TRBV7-3	CASSLRASQETQYF	TGTGCCAGCAGCTTAAGGGCTTCCCAAGAGACCCAGTACTTC
TRBJ1-2	TRBD1	few	TRBV4-1	CASSQDPGQGWYGYTF	TGCGCCAGCAGCCAAGATCCGGGACAGGGATGGTATGGCTACACCTTC
TRBJ1-1	TRBD1	NA	TRBV27	CASSRSRGANTGAFF	TGTGCCAGCAGTCGATCCAGGGGGGCGAACACTGGAGCTTTCTTT
TRBJ1-5	NA	NA	TRBV21-1	CASSLDRGRHSNQPQHF	TGTGCCAGCAGCTTGGACAGGGGAAGGCATAGCAATCAGCCCCAGCATTTT
TRBJ2-4	NA	few	TRBV7-9	CASSLTGVSKNIQYF	TGTGCCAGCAGCTTAACGGGGGTTTCCAAAAACATTCAGTACTTC
TRBJ2-1	TRBD2	NA	TRBV7-9	CASSLGAREVIHEQFF	TGTGCCAGCAGCTTAGGTGCGCGGGAGGTGATTCATGAGCAGTTCTTC
TRBJ2-1	TRBD2	NA	TRBV5-1	CASSYPQGLAGREQFF	TGCGCCAGCAGCTACCCCCAGGGACTAGCGGGACGTGAGCAGTTCTTC
TRBJ2-1	TRBD2	NA	TRBV27	CASSDGLAGNEQFF	TGTGCCAGCAGTGACGGACTAGCCGGCAATGAGCAGTTCTTC
TRBJ2-7	NA	NA	TRBV5-1	CASKRTESSYEQYF	TGCGCCAGCAAGCGCACGGAGAGCTCCTACGAGCAGTACTTC
TRBJ1-2	TRBD1	once	TRBV25-1	CASSYRGDYGYTF	TGTGCCAGCAGTTACAGGGGGGACTATGGCTACACCTTC
TRBJ2-7	NA	NA	TRBV15	CATSTTANEQYF	TGTGCCACCAGTACGACAGCTAACGAGCAGTACTTC
TRBJ2-7	TRBD1	NA	TRBV7-2	CASSLFGQGPYEQYF	TGTGCCAGCAGCTTATTCGGACAGGGACCCTACGAGCAGTACTTC
TRBJ1-1	TRBD1	few	TRBV4-1	CASSRTGMNTEAFF	TGCGCCAGCAGCCGGACAGGGATGAACACTGAAGCTTTCTTT
TRBJ2-5	NA	NA	TRBV5-1	CASSDGGAQEETQYF	TGCGCCAGCAGCGATGGGGGGGCCCAGGAAGAGACCCAGTACTTC
TRBJ2-1	TRBD2	NA	TRBV7-9	CASSLSSGGAGDNEQFF	TGTGCCAGCAGCTTGTCCAGCGGGGGGGCCGGGGACAATGAGCAGTTCTTC
TRBJ2-1	TRBD2	NA	TRBV10-3	CAIRGLAHHEQFF	TGTGCCATCAGGGGACTAGCTCACCATGAGCAGTTCTTC
TRBJ2-3	NA	NA	TRBV6-1	CASSEPGNTDTQYF	TGTGCCAGCAGTGAACCCGGGAACACAGATACGCAGTATTTT
TRBJ1-1	NA	NA	TRBV27	CASSLAPPGNTEAFF	TGTGCCAGCAGTTTAGCCCCTCCAGGGAACACTGAAGCTTTCTTT
TRBJ2-7	TRBD1	NA	TRBV11-2	CASSPGTGSYEQYF	TGTGCCAGCAGCCCCGGGACAGGCTCCTACGAGCAGTACTTC
TRBJ1-5	NA	once	TRBV5-1	CASSLEGGGGQPQHF	TGCGCCAGCAGCTTGGAGGGCGGGGGGGGTCAGCCCCAGCATTTT
TRBJ2-7	NA	NA	TRBV27	CASSRTAGAYEQYF	TGTGCCAGCAGTCGGACCGCGGGGGCTTACGAGCAGTACTTC